This T cell receptor (beta chain) was captured in a study of radiation and T cells in renal cell carcinoma. Time point given: blood 4 weeks post-SBRT, at nephrectomy. Treatment described: 15 Gy SBRT to primary tumor, nephrectomy 4 weeks later. V was trimmed by 0 bases and J by 4 bases, leaving 10 bases between them. In germline, CDR1 is SGDLS, CDR2 YYNGEE. The CDR3 consists of 15 residues. Here immunoSEQ multiplex PCR was the method, and the copy in TCRdb shows in-frame clones only, minus some. The repertoire holds 25,000 to 40,000 clones, with roughly 80% as singletons. The source material was blood, sampled from a patient whose treatment included radiotherapy and nephrectomy. The chain joins TRBV9 to TRBJ1-4; the D gene is possibly TRBD1 (5 bases). This clonotype was obtained from a man aged 55 to 70 with renal cell carcinoma. The CDR3, as DNA: TGTGCCAGCAGCGTAGCGGGGCTTATTAATGAAAAACTGTTTTTT. Its protein product is CASSVAGLINEKLFF.